These 12 T cell receptor beta chains came from one sample sequenced in a study of blood T cells in healthy people across ages. A J-beta primer mix and a sample-barcoded 5' primer were used in a second PCR of roughly 7 to 12 cycles. MiXCR was run by TCRdb on the 5' RACE reads, yielding one entry per CDR3 protein. The sample shows about 670,000 distinct CDR3 sequences, less than 45% of them seen only once. What was sequenced was blood. The receptors come from an elderly man in good health.

About this clonotype: A much larger clone differs from this one at a single base, so this may be a read error. V is TRBV6-2 or TRBV6-3 and J is TRBJ2-1, with TRBD2 matching 12 bases. V lost 5 bases, J lost 9 bases, and 11 bases stayed unmatched. The length of the CDR3 is 16 residues. The germline CDR1 and CDR2 sequences are MNHEY and SVGEGT. CDR3 in amino acids: CASSVLASGRASEQFF. CDR3 in DNA: TGTGCCAGCAGTGTGCTTGCTAGCGGGAGGGCAAGTGAGCAGTTCTTC.

This clonotype was counted only a few times. This CDR3 reads CASSLAPAETQYF. As DNA, the CDR3 is TGCGCCAGCAGCTTGGCCCCGGCAGAGACCCAGTACTTC. This rearrangement joins TRBV5-1 to TRBJ2-5; unclear D gene. V was shortened by 0 bases and J by 4 bases, with 7 bases between the two germline ends. CDR3 length: 13 residues. Per germline, CDR1 SGHRS and CDR2 YFSETQ.

This clonotype was observed a handful of times. The rearrangement joins TRBV12-3 or TRBV12-4 to TRBJ1-1; no reliable D call. The CDR3 spans 12 residues. V lost 3 bases and J lost 5, with 7 bases in between. The CDR3 DNA sequence: TGTGCCAGCAGTTTCGCGGGGACTGAAGCTTTCTTT. As protein: CASSFAGTEAFF.

Worth noting for this clonotype: This sequence may be a read error, since a much larger clone differs from it by one base. The J gene is TRBJ2-3, the V gene TRBV28, with TRBD1 identical over 8 bases. The trim removed 2 bases at V and 7 bases at J, leaving 8 bases unmatched. The CDR3 has 15 amino acids. Germline CDR1 MDHEN, CDR2 SYDVKM. In DNA form, the CDR3 reads TGTGCCAGCAGTTTAGCCTCAGGGGGCCTACATACGCAGTATTTT. Translated: CASSLASGGLHTQYF.

This clonotype has only one observation. The chain joins TRBV14 to TRBJ2-3; D is undetermined. The V gene lost 8 bases and the J gene lost 8 bases, with 11 bases spanning the gap. This CDR3 contains 11 residues. Germline V lookup: CDR1 SGHDN, CDR2 FVKESK. CDR3 residues: CASGLSRTQYF. CDR3 DNA: TGTGCCAGCGGTCTATCGCGTACGCAGTATTTT.

The chain uses TRBV6-2 or TRBV6-3 and TRBJ2-5, with D possibly matching TRBD2 (5 bases). Trimming pared 7 bases from V and 11 bases from J, leaving 29 bases between. CDR1 and CDR2 (germline): MNHEY, SVGEGT. The CDR3 runs to 16 residues. The chain's CDR3 is CASTKHQRRAYNEQYF. The CDR3 DNA follows: TGTGCCAGCACCAAACATCAGCGGCGAGCCTACAATGAGCAGTACTTC.

This clonotype appeared a few times. The chain couples TRBV5-1 to TRBJ1-2; possible D gene TRBD1, 5 bases. CDR3 length: 13 residues. CDR1 is SGHRS and CDR2 is YFSETQ in the germline V gene. V was clipped by 4 bases and J by 7 bases, with 14 bases between them. The CDR3 spells CASSPDRKVGYTF. CDR3 bases: TGCGCCAGCAGCCCAGACAGAAAGGTTGGCTACACCTTC.

Only a few counts were recorded for this clonotype. The rearrangement uses TRBV4-1 and TRBJ1-5; D unclear. V was shortened by 1 base and J by 2 bases, with 12 bases between the two germline ends. The CDR3 contains 16 residues. From germline, CDR1 is MGHRA and CDR2 YSYEKL. The chain's CDR3 is CASSQAPFRGNQPQHF. The CDR3 DNA is TGCGCCAGCAGCCAAGCTCCGTTTAGGGGCAATCAGCCCCAGCATTTT.

A few counts support this clonotype. The chain combines TRBV6-2 or TRBV6-3 with TRBJ2-1; the D is unclear. CDR3 length: 13 amino acids. Germline assignment: CDR1 MNHEY and CDR2 SVGEGT. V shed 2 bases and J shed 10 bases, with 12 bases lying between them. The DNA for the CDR3 is TGTGCCAGCAGTTACCCCCTTAAAGAGGAGCAGTTCTTC. It encodes CASSYPLKEEQFF.

In its sample, this clonotype was seen many times. V gene TRBV5-1 combines with J gene TRBJ1-1, with 9 bases that match TRBD1. The CDR3 length is 15 residues. V dropped 4 bases and J dropped 4; count of bases not matched to a gene: 8. Per the germline V gene, CDR1 is SGHRS and CDR2 is YFSETQ. This chain's CDR3 is CASSAGQGRFTEAFF. The DNA of the CDR3 is TGCGCCAGCAGCGCTGGACAGGGGAGGTTCACTGAAGCTTTCTTT.

In its sample, this clonotype was seen a few times. This rearrangement joins TRBV2 to TRBJ2-2; 7 nucleotides line up with TRBD1. Germline CDR1 is SNHLY and CDR2 is FYNNEI. The CDR3 contains 15 residues. V was clipped by 6 bases and J by 0 bases; unmatched bases: 4. This chain's CDR3 is CASRGTAANTGELFF. In DNA form, the CDR3 reads TGTGCCAGCAGGGGGACAGCAGCGAACACCGGGGAGCTGTTTTTT.

This clonotype was seen repeatedly, ten times or more. The chain is built from TRBV29-1 and TRBJ2-1; TRBD2 matches 14 bases. The germline CDR1 and CDR2 sequences are SQVTM and ANQGSEA. V gave up 6 bases and J gave up 9 bases; unmatched junction bases: 7. This CDR3 has 14 residues. For the CDR3, the DNA is TGCAGCGTCGAGAGAGGGACTAGCGGGGGTGAGCAGTTCTTC. Translated: CSVERGTSGGEQFF.